The rows below give T cell receptor beta chains drawn from one sample of a study of CD8 T cells in Susac syndrome. One entry per CDR3 protein, called by TCRdb with MiXCR from the immunoSEQ multiplex PCR reads. This table has 250,000 or so distinct CDR3 sequences, 90% to 95% appearing once. What was sequenced was CD4+ T cells from PBMCs. The receptors stem from a human donor with multiple sclerosis. CDR3s include the opening cysteine and the closing phenylalanine or tryptophan. Each record gives: CDR3 DNA, CDR3 protein, clone size, J gene, V gene, D gene. D genes are given only for firm matches. Clone size, where shown, is once, few, many, or a class for clones that have expanded.

TGTGCCAGCAGCCGTTTTGGTCGAGGGGCGATCTCTGGGGCCAACGTCCTGACTTTC	CASSRFGRGAISGANVLTF	NA	TRBJ2-6	TRBV28	NA
TGCGCCAGCAGCTATCTAGCGGGAGGGGACAATGAGCAGTTCTTC	CASSYLAGGDNEQFF	NA	TRBJ2-1	TRBV5-1	TRBD2
TGTGCCAGCAGCGTATCAGGGGCTCAGCCCCAGCATTTT	CASSVSGAQPQHF	NA	TRBJ1-5	TRBV9	NA
TGTGCCAGCAGAGAGACCCCAGGGGCAAGAACTGAAGCTTTCTTT	CASRETPGARTEAFF	NA	TRBJ1-1	TRBV6-1	NA
TGCAGTGCTTCTCAGGGGGGTAGCGATCAGCCCCAGCATTTT	CSASQGGSDQPQHF	once	TRBJ1-5	TRBV20-1	TRBD1
TGTGCCAGCAGCCAAGTCCTTTCGGGGGGGCCGCACAGCGAGCAGTACTTC	CASSQVLSGGPHSEQYF	NA	TRBJ2-7	TRBV4-2	TRBD2
TGTGCCAGCAGCTTGGCCGGATACAGTCTAAGAACTGAAGCTTTCTTT	CASSLAGYSLRTEAFF	NA	TRBJ1-1	TRBV5-6	NA
TGTGCCAGTAGTAACCAACTAGCGGGGGAGGGTCACGCGCAGTATTTT	CASSNQLAGEGHAQYF	few	TRBJ2-3	TRBV19	TRBD2
TGTGCCAGCAGCGCGGAAGGGACTAGTCAAGAGACCCAGTACTTC	CASSAEGTSQETQYF	NA	TRBJ2-5	TRBV9	TRBD2
TGTGCCAACAGCTTAAGGGGGACAGGGTGGTCCTTC	CANSLRGTGWSF	NA	TRBJ2-1	TRBV7-3	TRBD1
TGCGCCAGCAGCTTGGCGGCTCGACAAGAGACCCAGTACTTC	CASSLAARQETQYF	NA	TRBJ2-5	TRBV5-1	NA
TGCGCCAGCAGCTTGGAAGCAAGCTCCTACGAGCAGTACTTC	CASSLEASSYEQYF	NA	TRBJ2-7	TRBV5-1	NA
TGTGCCAGCTCACCAAACCCGGGGCATAACACTGAAGCTTTCTTT	CASSPNPGHNTEAFF	once	TRBJ1-1	TRBV18	NA
TGTGCCAGCTCCCCAACCGATGATCAGCCCCAGCATTTT	CASSPTDDQPQHF	NA	TRBJ1-5	TRBV18	NA
TGCAGCGTTGGGGGACAGGGTACAGATACGCAGTATTTT	CSVGGQGTDTQYF	NA	TRBJ2-3	TRBV29-1	TRBD1
TGCGCCAGCAGCTACAACGGACAGGGGGTGAATGAGCAGTTCTTC	CASSYNGQGVNEQFF	NA	TRBJ2-1	TRBV5-1	TRBD1
TGTGCCAGCAGCTTTAGGCCAGGTTCCTACGAGCAGTACTTC	CASSFRPGSYEQYF	NA	TRBJ2-7	TRBV7-3	NA
TGTGCCAGCAGGACAGGGCGCTCCTACAATGAGCAGTTCTTC	CASRTGRSYNEQFF	NA	TRBJ2-1	TRBV6-6	TRBD1
TGTGCCAGCAGACCTGGGACAGGCGTGAACACTGAAGCTTTCTTT	CASRPGTGVNTEAFF	NA	TRBJ1-1	TRBV7-9	TRBD1
TGTGCCAGCTCACCACGCATCGCGGGGGGCGAAGAGACCCAGTACTTC	CASSPRIAGGEETQYF	NA	TRBJ2-5	TRBV18	TRBD2
TGCAGTGCTTGGGACACAGACACAGATACGCAGTATTTT	CSAWDTDTDTQYF	NA	TRBJ2-3	TRBV20-1	NA
TGCGCCAGCAGCTTGGGCCGCCTAGCGGATAGCTCCTACAATGAGCAGTTCTTC	CASSLGRLADSSYNEQFF	NA	TRBJ2-1	TRBV5-1	TRBD2
TGTGCCAGCAGTGAAGCGTGGGCTGAGCAGTTCTTC	CASSEAWAEQFF	NA	TRBJ2-1	TRBV2	NA
TGCGCCAGCAGCCAATTGTACAGAGCTAACTATGGCTACACCTTC	CASSQLYRANYGYTF	NA	TRBJ1-2	TRBV4-1	NA
TGTGCCAGCAAAGTAGAAAATCAGCCCCAGCATTTT	CASKVENQPQHF	NA	TRBJ1-5	TRBV6-5	NA
TGCGCCAGCAGCTTGGGCCGGCACGAGCTCGATGAGCAGTTCTTC	CASSLGRHELDEQFF	NA	TRBJ2-1	TRBV5-1	NA
TGTGCCAGCAGCGGAACCAAAGAGACCCAGTACTTC	CASSGTKETQYF	NA	TRBJ2-5	TRBV2	NA
TGTGCCAGCAGCCGGGACAGGGGGCTTCCTGAAGCTTTCTTT	CASSRDRGLPEAFF	NA	TRBJ1-1	TRBV28	TRBD1
TGCGCCAGCAGACCAAGTCTCACGGGGTACGAGCAGTACTTC	CASRPSLTGYEQYF	NA	TRBJ2-7	TRBV4-1	NA
TGCAGCGGGGACCGGGGACAGGGGTTCTCTGGAAACACCATATATTTT	CSGDRGQGFSGNTIYF	NA	TRBJ1-3	TRBV29-1	TRBD1
TGTGCCAGCAGCTTGGGACCCTTTCCTAACTATGGCTACACCTTC	CASSLGPFPNYGYTF	NA	TRBJ1-2	TRBV5-6	NA
TGTGCCAGGTTTCAGCGGACAACTAATGAAAAACTGTTTTTT	CARFQRTTNEKLFF	NA	TRBJ1-4	TRBV19	NA
TGTGCCAGCAGCCAAGGCCCACAGGGAGCTTTCTCTCGGGGAACGAACTATGGCTACACCTTC	CASSQGPQGAFSRGTNYGYTF	NA	TRBJ1-2	TRBV4-2	NA
TGTGCCAGCAGTCCCGGGGCAGGGGGCGCCTTTAATGAAAAACTGTTTTTT	CASSPGAGGAFNEKLFF	NA	TRBJ1-4	TRBV28	TRBD1
TGTGCCAGCAGCCGTTCGGGACTCCTGAACACTGAAGCTTTCTTT	CASSRSGLLNTEAFF	NA	TRBJ1-1	TRBV7-3	NA